The 12 T cell receptor beta chains presented below share a single source sample, sequenced in a study of cytomegalovirus exposure and HLA in healthy donors. The PCR made use of 60 Vbeta and 13 Jbeta primers. The data were produced by immunoSEQ multiplex PCR, yet TCRdb's version contains in-frame clones alone and is incomplete. The data hold 150,000 or so clones, with 60% to 85% observed a single time. Sample: PBMCs. The receptor source for this set is a woman aged 40 to 49 in good health and CMV-seropositive.

Concerning this clone: A junction boundary mismatches the germline segment, possibly from a read error. The rearrangement joins TRBV6-4 to TRBJ1-2; D not certain. Germline V gene data show CDR1 as MRHNA and CDR2 as SNTAGT. This CDR3 contains 14 residues. The CDR3, as DNA: TGTGCCAGCAGCGACTCGCGCCATGGAGGGAGCTACACCTTC. Protein sequence: CASSDSRHGGSYTF.

This clone has just one count. V gene TRBV7-2 combines with J gene TRBJ2-3; 7 bases line up with TRBD2. The germline V gene encodes CDR1 SGHTA and CDR2 FQGNSA. The CDR3 sequence is 15 residues long. J lost 1 base, V lost 5 bases, and 6 bases had no gene match. CDR3 residues: CASSTQRGRTDTQYF. In nucleotides, the CDR3 is TGTGCCAGCAGCACCCAGCGGGGACGCACAGATACGCAGTATTTT.

CDR3 residues: CASSSGTGGTAEAFF. CDR3 nucleotides: TGTGCCAGTAGTTCCGGTACAGGGGGGACCGCTGAAGCTTTCTTT. This chain uses TRBV19 with TRBJ1-1; 8 bases are shared with TRBD1. Germline V gives CDR1 LNHDA, CDR2 SQIVND (reference sequence). J gave up 6 bases and V 5 bases, and 11 bases lay outside the gene matches. The CDR3 consists of 15 residues.

This clone was seen only a few times. This sequence joins TRBV25-1 and TRBJ1-1; 7 bases map to TRBD1. Germline loops: CDR1 MGHDK, CDR2 SYGVNS. V shed 0 bases and J 0 bases; nucleotides not matched to a gene: 4. The CDR3 spans 16 residues. In nucleotides, the CDR3 is TGTGCCAGCAGTGAATATGGAGGGGGCCTGAACACTGAAGCTTTCTTT. Translated: CASSEYGGGLNTEAFF.

The chain joins TRBV7-8 to TRBJ1-1; TRBD1 is a possible D gene (6 bases). The CDR3 covers 16 residues. The V gene lost 1 base and the J gene lost 0 bases, with 12 bases spanning the gap. Germline CDR1 is SGHVS and CDR2 is FQNEAQ. The CDR3 sequence is CASSLVNQGMNTEAFF. The CDR3, as DNA: TGTGCCAGCAGCTTAGTTAATCAGGGGATGAACACTGAAGCTTTCTTT.

This clone showed up just once. Additional DNA sequences in this sample encode the identical CDR3. CDR3 amino acids: CASSVSREETQYF. CDR3 bases: TGTGCCAGCAGCGTTTCCCGGGAAGAGACCCAGTACTTC. The V call is TRBV9, the J call TRBJ2-5; no definite D call. V lost 2 bases to trimming and J lost 3 bases, with 8 bases between them. CDR3 length equals 13 residues. Germline values: CDR1 SGDLS, CDR2 YYNGEE.

The chain employs TRBV11-2 and TRBJ1-4; D call uncertain. Germline V gene data show CDR1 as SGHAT and CDR2 as FQNNGV. Trimming pared 5 bases from V and 3 bases from J, leaving 10 bases between. The CDR3 totals 14 residues. The CDR3 reads CASSPQVSNEKLFF. The CDR3 DNA reads as TGTGCCAGCAGCCCTCAGGTTTCTAATGAAAAACTGTTTTTT.

The chain joins TRBV19 to TRBJ2-7; 9 nucleotides align to TRBD1. The CDR3 sequence is 13 residues long. CDR1 and CDR2 (germline): LNHDA, SQIVND (reference sequence). V shed 7 bases and J 5 bases; nucleotides not matched to a gene: 6. The CDR3 is CASTRTGEDEQYF. CDR3 DNA sequence: TGTGCCAGTACTCGGACAGGGGAGGACGAGCAGTACTTC. Complete variable domain (other parts from reference TRBV19 and TRBJ2-7): DGGITQSPKYLFRKEGQNVTLSCEQNLNHDAMYWYRQDPGQGLRLIYYSQIVNDFQKGDIAEGYSVSREKKESFPLTVTSAQKNPTAFYLCASTRTGEDEQYFGPGTRLTVT.

The chain carries TRBV29-1 and TRBJ1-3, with D possibly matching TRBD1 (5 bases). The CDR3 is 13 amino acids. The germline V gene has CDR1 SQVTM and CDR2 ANQGSEA. V was cut by 2 bases and J by 2 bases, with 7 bases left in between. CDR3 region: CSVERGAGNTIYF. The CDR3 region has the DNA TGCAGCGTTGAAAGGGGCGCTGGAAACACCATATATTTT.

The chain carries TRBV7-9 and TRBJ2-7; 7 nucleotides align to TRBD2. With V trimmed by 2 bases and J by 2 bases, 3 bases remained unmatched. CDR3 length: 14 amino acids. CDR1 and CDR2 (germline): SEHNR, FQNEAQ (reference sequence). The CDR3 coding sequence is TGTGCCAGCAGCTTACCGCGGGAGACCTACGAGCAGTACTTC. It codes for CASSLPRETYEQYF.

V and J are TRBV7-6 and TRBJ2-7; TRBD1 is a possible D gene (5 bases). This CDR3 has 13 amino acids. Germline-derived CDR1 and CDR2 are SGHVS and FNYEAQ. Trimming shortened V by 6 bases and J by 7 bases, and 16 bases separated the two germline ends. The CDR3 reads CASRSTANAEQYF. DNA of the CDR3: TGTGCCAGCAGGTCGACAGCAAATGCGGAGCAGTACTTC.

The gene calls are TRBV30 and TRBJ1-2, with 9 bases fitting TRBD1. The CDR3 is 15 residues long. CDR1 and CDR2 from the germline V gene are GTSNPN and SVGIG (reference sequence). Trimming at V came to 2 bases and at J to 5 bases, leaving 9 bases not matched to a gene. In DNA form, the CDR3 reads TGTGCCTGGAGTCTTGGGACAGGGCCGTATTATGGCTACACCTTC. This encodes CAWSLGTGPYYGYTF.